These 26 T cell receptor beta chains share one sample of origin, sequenced in a study of shared clonotypes between healthy human individuals. Only in-frame clones appear in the TCRdb table, and some are missing; sequencing was by immunoSEQ multiplex PCR. The sample lists about 490,000 clones; around three quarters were seen once. The sequenced material came from PBMCs. The source is a middle-aged woman in good health. Some clones in this sample may be carry-over from other donors' samples.

This sequence joins TRBV4-3 and TRBJ1-1; the match to TRBD1 covers 8 bases. The junction had 5 bases not matched to a gene; V was cut back by 1 base and J by 1 base. This CDR3 has 16 amino acids. Looked up from germline, CDR1 is LGHNA and CDR2 is YSLEER. CDR3 DNA: TGCGCCAGCAGCCAAGGTAACAGGGGGTGGAACACTGAAGCTTTCTTT. It yields the protein CASSQGNRGWNTEAFF.

Comment on this clone: A read error may account for a junction end that differs from germline. The chain uses TRBV10-2 and TRBJ2-7, with D perhaps TRBD1 (6 bases). Germline CDR1 reads WSHSY; CDR2 reads SAAADI. This CDR3 region has 14 residues. The CDR3 DNA sequence: TGCGCCAGCAGTAAGTCAGGGGTAGCCTACGAGCAGTACTTC. Translation gives CASSKSGVAYEQYF.

In the case of this clone: A junction end diverges from the germline sequence, so it may reflect a read error. The chain employs TRBV28 and TRBJ2-1; no clear D. From germline, CDR1 is MDHEN and CDR2 SYDVKM. This CDR3 contains 12 residues. CDR3 nucleotide sequence: TGTGCCAGCAGTTTAGGATACAGTGAGCAGTTCTTC. This gives the protein CASSLGYSEQFF.

This chain links TRBV30 with TRBJ2-1; possible D gene TRBD2, 6 bases. The germline V gene has CDR1 GTSNPN and CDR2 SVGIG (reference sequence). Trimming stripped 5 bases from V and 4 bases from J, with 15 bases between. This CDR3 has 14 amino acids. CDR3 nucleotide sequence: TGTGCCTGGGTAGCGCCTGGGGGGTACAATGAGCAGTTCTTC. Amino acids: CAWVAPGGYNEQFF.

Only one count was recorded for this clone. The chain employs TRBV7-2 and TRBJ1-2, with unresolved D. Trimming shortened V by 0 bases and J by 4 bases, and 9 bases separated the two germline ends. This CDR3 has 14 amino acids. Germline CDR1 reads SGHTA; CDR2 reads FQGNSA. The CDR3: CASSLAGRAYGYTF. Here the CDR3 DNA reads TGTGCCAGCAGCTTAGCAGGCAGAGCCTATGGCTACACCTTC.

In DNA form, the CDR3 reads TGTGCCAGCAGTGTAAGTAGGAACAATGAGCAGTTCTTC. Protein product: CASSVSRNNEQFF. V and J are TRBV6-1 and TRBJ2-1, with D hard to call. Trimming removed 4 bases from V and 5 bases from J, with 9 bases in between. Per the germline V gene, CDR1 is MNHNS and CDR2 is SASEGT. The CDR3 runs 13 residues.

J is TRBJ1-3 and V is TRBV6-5; D possibly corresponds to TRBD1 (5 bases). The CDR3 is 14 residues long. Deletions cut 6 bases from V and 1 base from J, with 10 bases between. Germline V gene sequence: CDR1 MNHEY, CDR2 SVGAGI. The CDR3: CASRQETSGNTIYF. CDR3 DNA: TGTGCCAGCAGACAGGAGACTTCTGGAAACACCATATATTTT.

The chain is built from TRBV2 and TRBJ2-1; possible D gene TRBD2, 5 bases. CDR1 and CDR2 from the germline V gene are SNHLY and FYNNEI. The CDR3 is 14 amino acids. V lost 7 bases and J lost 4, with 14 bases in between. The CDR3 DNA is TGTGCCAGCACCCCAGAAGGAGGTTACAATGAGCAGTTCTTC. It specifies CASTPEGGYNEQFF.

V and J are TRBV5-6 and TRBJ1-1; D gene uncertain. The V and J ends lost 0 bases and 1 base respectively, with 7 bases between them. Germline V gene sequence: CDR1 SGHDT, CDR2 YYEEEE. The CDR3 consists of 14 residues. CDR3 loop: CASSLDRGNTEAFF. The CDR3 nucleotides are TGTGCCAGCAGCTTGGATCGGGGGAACACTGAAGCTTTCTTT.

This rearrangement joins TRBV18 to TRBJ1-5, with 9 bases aligning to TRBD1. This CDR3 spans 18 amino acids. Trimming took 3 bases from V and 3 from J; bases not matched to a gene: 12. The germline V gene encodes CDR1 KGHSH and CDR2 LQKENI. The CDR3 DNA reads TGTGCCAGCTCACCTAACCCACGTCGGACAGGGGACAATCAGCCCCAGCATTTT. Its translation: CASSPNPRRTGDNQPQHF.

On this clone itself: The sample contains more than one DNA sequence encoding this CDR3. The V and J genes are TRBV10-3 and TRBJ2-7, with D hard to call. Trimming stripped 2 bases from V and 6 bases from J, with 11 bases between. This CDR3 has 13 amino acids. The germline CDR1 and CDR2 sequences are ENHRY and SYGVKD. CDR3: CAISERLLSEQYF. DNA for the CDR3: TGTGCCATCAGTGAGAGGTTGTTGAGCGAGCAGTACTTC.

This clone was counted ten times or more. CDR3 DNA: TGTGCCAGCAGCTCGGACAGGCGGACTGAAGCTTTCTTT. Translation: CASSSDRRTEAFF. The V call is TRBV7-3, the J call TRBJ1-1; 7 bases map to TRBD1. CDR3 size: 13 residues. Trimming at V came to 4 bases and at J to 5 bases, leaving 4 bases not matched to a gene. Looked up from germline, CDR1 is SGHTA and CDR2 is FQGTGA.

The V call is TRBV7-9, the J call TRBJ1-6; D remains ambiguous. The CDR3 runs to 15 residues. Germline lookup yields CDR1 SEHNR and CDR2 FQNEAQ (reference sequence). The V and J ends lost 5 bases and 3 bases respectively, with 11 bases between them. The CDR3: CASSADGLYNSPLHF. The CDR3 DNA reads TGTGCCAGCAGCGCGGACGGTCTCTATAATTCACCCCTCCACTTT.

Details on this clone: This sequence is one base from a far larger clone and is likely a read error. Within the sample, other DNA sequences also encode this same CDR3. The genes are TRBV6-5 and TRBJ1-5; no clear D gene. The CDR3 extends over 13 amino acids. V was pared by 4 bases and J by 0 bases, with 4 bases between. Germline CDR1 and CDR2: MNHEY and SVGAGI. In DNA, the CDR3 is TGTGCCAGCAGTTGGGGTAGCAATCAGCCCCAGCATTTT. It yields the protein CASSWGSNQPQHF.

J is TRBJ1-1 and V is TRBV19, with unresolved D. V gave up 5 bases and J gave up 0 bases, with 10 bases separating them. The CDR3 is 14 residues long. Germline-derived CDR1 and CDR2 are LNHDA and SQIVND (reference sequence). This chain's CDR3 is CASSYGRMNTEAFF. The CDR3 DNA reads as TGTGCCAGTAGTTATGGACGGATGAACACTGAAGCTTTCTTT.

Regarding this clone: At the DNA level, this CDR3 is encoded by other sequences in the same sample as well. The chain links TRBV9 to TRBJ2-1, with no clear D. V was pared by 4 bases and J by 9 bases, with 8 bases between. Germline CDR1 and CDR2: SGDLS and YYNGEE. The CDR3 extends over 11 amino acids. The CDR3 protein is CASSPGREQFF. Written as DNA, the CDR3 is TGTGCCAGCAGCCCGGGCCGTGAGCAGTTCTTC.

The genes are TRBV6-4 and TRBJ2-2; D is unresolved. The V gene lost 2 bases and the J gene lost 0 bases, with 7 bases spanning the gap. The CDR3 spans 15 residues. Germline V gene lookup returns CDR1 MRHNA and CDR2 SNTAGT. The CDR3 is CASSDGDPNTGELFF. The CDR3 DNA reads TGTGCCAGCAGTGACGGGGATCCGAACACCGGGGAGCTGTTTTTT.

The chain joins TRBV30 to TRBJ2-3; 7 bases fit TRBD1. There are 15 residues in the CDR3. V shed 1 base, J shed 1 base, and the junction held 5 bases outside the gene matches. CDR1 and CDR2 from the germline V gene are GTSNPN and SVGIG (reference sequence). The CDR3 protein is CAWSEQGIGTDTQYF. The CDR3, as DNA: TGTGCCTGGAGTGAACAGGGGATCGGCACAGATACGCAGTATTTT.

The CDR3 sequence: CASSLVGRDTDTQYF. CDR3 DNA sequence: TGTGCCAGCAGCTTAGTTGGGAGGGACACAGATACGCAGTATTTT. This sequence joins TRBV7-6 and TRBJ2-3; 7 positions agree with TRBD2. V shed 1 base, J shed 2 bases, and the junction held 3 bases outside the gene matches. CDR1 and CDR2 (germline): SGHVS, FNYEAQ. This CDR3 region has 15 residues.

V usage is TRBV2 and J usage is TRBJ1-2; weak D call: TRBD1 (5 bases). The CDR3 is 14 residues long. Trimming removed 1 base at V and 5 bases at J, with 11 bases between. Germline CDR1 and CDR2: SNHLY and FYNNEI. CDR3 residues: CASSEVAGWYGYTF. DNA of the CDR3: TGTGCCAGCAGTGAAGTGGCAGGGTGGTATGGCTACACCTTC.

The genes are TRBV16 and TRBJ2-7; 8 nucleotides match TRBD1. Germline assignment: CDR1 KGHSY and CDR2 FQNENV. V lost 2 bases to trimming and J lost 4 bases; unmatched junction nucleotides: 7. The CDR3 totals 15 residues. The CDR3 nucleotides are TGTGCCAGCAGCCAAGGGAAAACAGGGGGTTACGAGCAGTACTTC. Translated, it gives CASSQGKTGGYEQYF. Using reference TRBV16 and TRBJ2-7 for the parts outside the CDR3, the full variable domain is GEEVAQTPKHLVRGEGQKAKLYCAPIKGHSYVFWYQQVLKNEFKFLISFQNENVFDETGMPKERFSAKCLPNSPCSLEIQATKLEDSAVYFCASSQGKTGGYEQYFGPGTRLTVT.

The J gene is TRBJ1-5, the V gene TRBV19; 7 bases fit TRBD1. In germline, CDR1 is LNHDA, CDR2 SQIVND (reference sequence). The CDR3 runs to 14 residues. The V and J ends lost 7 bases and 4 bases, in that order; junction bases with no gene match: 7. DNA for the CDR3: TGTGCCAGTAATCTTCAGACAGGGAATCAGCCCCAGCATTTT. It translates to CASNLQTGNQPQHF. Variable domain in full (rest from reference TRBV19 and TRBJ1-5): DGGITQSPKYLFRKEGQNVTLSCEQNLNHDAMYWYRQDPGQGLRLIYYSQIVNDFQKGDIAEGYSVSREKKESFPLTVTSAQKNPTAFYLCASNLQTGNQPQHFGDGTRLSIL.

In the case of this clone: Other nucleotide sequences from this sample produce the same CDR3. V is TRBV30 and J is TRBJ2-5; no definite D call. Germline loops: CDR1 GTSNPN, CDR2 SVGIG (reference sequence). Trimming shortened V by 0 bases and J by 5 bases, and 4 bases separated the two germline ends. The CDR3 is 11 amino acids. The CDR3 DNA follows: TGTGCCTGGAGTGTAGGGGAGACCCAGTACTTC. Encoded protein: CAWSVGETQYF.

V gene TRBV4-1 combines with J gene TRBJ2-1, with 9 bases identical to TRBD2. CDR1 and CDR2 from the germline V gene are MGHRA and YSYEKL. CDR3 length equals 16 residues. V dropped 2 bases and J dropped 3; count of bases not matched to a gene: 5. CDR3 sequence: CASSQPTSGNYNEQFF. The CDR3 region has the DNA TGCGCCAGCAGCCAACCGACTAGCGGAAACTACAATGAGCAGTTCTTC.

With respect to this clone: At one end, the junction sequence differs from germline, possibly due to a read error. J is TRBJ2-6 and V is TRBV10-3; no definite D call. The CDR3 consists of 14 residues. CDR1 ENHRY and CDR2 SYGVKD come from the germline V gene. The CDR3 coding sequence is TGTGCCAGCAGTCAGTTACCTGGGGCCAACGTCCTGACTTTC. Its translation: CASSQLPGANVLTF.

The chain is built from TRBV7-2 and TRBJ1-2; tentative D call: TRBD1 (6 bases). Germline assignment: CDR1 SGHTA and CDR2 FQGNSA. Trimming stripped 1 base from V and 3 bases from J, with 9 bases between. This CDR3 has 14 residues. The CDR3 nucleotides are TGTGCCAGCAGCTTAGAGCCAGGGGACTATGGCTACACCTTC. Protein product: CASSLEPGDYGYTF.